This T cell receptor beta chain was captured in a study of cytomegalovirus exposure and HLA in healthy donors. Findings of the study overall: Researchers counted 180 or so TCR beta chains as cytomegalovirus-associated. There were some public TCRs occurring in many donors, but most TCR sequences were rare. Confirmation was obtained in vitro that a few CMV-associated chains are specific for CMV antigens.

TCRdb's table, derived via immunoSEQ multiplex PCR, lists solely in-frame clones and lacks some. The sample has about 350,000 clones, 87% seen once; the top ten hold approximately 1.1%. The donors belonged to the approximately 120-subject validation cohort, separate from the roughly 720-subject first cohort. The CDR3 spans 12 residues. Deletions cut 2 bases from V and 8 bases from J, with 8 bases between. From germline, CDR1 is MNHNS and CDR2 SASEGT. A note on this clone: Its antigen remains unknown.

The clonotype comes from a woman in her twenties or thirties in good health and CMV-seropositive. Sequenced sample: PBMCs. V and J are TRBV6-1 and TRBJ2-3; no definite D call. The CDR3 region is CASSERTVTQYF. For the CDR3, the DNA is TGTGCCAGCAGTGAAAGGACGGTTACGCAGTATTTT.